This T cell receptor (beta chain) was documented in a study of early T cells in non-severe SARS-CoV-2 infection. Researchers tagged individual cDNA molecules with unique molecular identifiers. TCRdb fed the 5' RACE reads into MiXCR, producing one record per CDR3 protein. In the table there are some 57,000 distinct CDR3 sequences, over 9.5% of which are singletons. The CDR3 runs 13 residues. V was shortened by 6 bases and J by 5 bases, with 12 bases between the two germline ends. CDR1 and CDR2 from the germline V gene are SNHLY and FYNNEI. The clonotype comes from an adult who was a healthcare worker with PCR-confirmed SARS-CoV-2 infection or an uninfected control (not recorded which). The chain uses TRBV2 and TRBJ2-3; possibly TRBD2 for D (5 bases). What was sequenced was whole blood. DNA for the CDR3: TGTGCCAGCAGCATTAGCGTAGGAGATACGCAGTATTTT. Protein sequence: CASSISVGDTQYF.